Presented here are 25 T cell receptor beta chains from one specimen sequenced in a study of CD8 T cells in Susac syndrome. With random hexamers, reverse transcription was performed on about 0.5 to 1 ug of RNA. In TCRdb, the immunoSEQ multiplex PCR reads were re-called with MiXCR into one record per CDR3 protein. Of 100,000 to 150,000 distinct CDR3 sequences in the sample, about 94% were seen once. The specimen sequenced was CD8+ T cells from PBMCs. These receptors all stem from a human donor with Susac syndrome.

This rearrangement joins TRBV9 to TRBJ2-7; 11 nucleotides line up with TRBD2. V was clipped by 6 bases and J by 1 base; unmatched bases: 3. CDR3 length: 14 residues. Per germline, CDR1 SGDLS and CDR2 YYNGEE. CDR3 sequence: CASNLAGGSYEQYF. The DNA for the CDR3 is TGTGCCAGCAACCTAGCGGGAGGTTCCTACGAGCAGTACTTC.

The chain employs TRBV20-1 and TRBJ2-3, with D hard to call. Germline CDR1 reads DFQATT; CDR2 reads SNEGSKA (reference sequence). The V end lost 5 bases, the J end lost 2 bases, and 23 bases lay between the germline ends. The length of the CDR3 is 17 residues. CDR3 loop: CSAGIDILFRDTDTQYF. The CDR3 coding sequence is TGCAGTGCTGGCATAGACATTCTTTTTCGAGACACAGATACGCAGTATTTT.

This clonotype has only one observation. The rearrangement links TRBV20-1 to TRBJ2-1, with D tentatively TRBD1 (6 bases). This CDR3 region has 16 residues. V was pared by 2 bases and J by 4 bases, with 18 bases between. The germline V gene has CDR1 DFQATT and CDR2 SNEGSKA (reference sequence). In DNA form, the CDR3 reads TGCAGTGCTAGATTAGGAAGGCAGGGGAAATACAATGAGCAGTTCTTC. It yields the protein CSARLGRQGKYNEQFF.

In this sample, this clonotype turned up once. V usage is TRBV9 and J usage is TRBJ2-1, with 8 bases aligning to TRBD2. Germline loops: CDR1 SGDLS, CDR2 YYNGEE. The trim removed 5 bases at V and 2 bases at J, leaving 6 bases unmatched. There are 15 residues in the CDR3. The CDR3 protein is CASSPTSGTYNEQFF. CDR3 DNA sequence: TGTGCCAGCAGTCCTACTAGCGGAACCTACAATGAGCAGTTCTTC. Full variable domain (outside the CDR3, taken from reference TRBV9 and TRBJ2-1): DSGVTQTPKHLITATGQRVTLRCSPRSGDLSVYWYQQSLDQGLQFLIQYYNGEERAKGNILERFSAQQFPDLHSELNLSSLELGDSALYFCASSPTSGTYNEQFFGPGTRLTVL.

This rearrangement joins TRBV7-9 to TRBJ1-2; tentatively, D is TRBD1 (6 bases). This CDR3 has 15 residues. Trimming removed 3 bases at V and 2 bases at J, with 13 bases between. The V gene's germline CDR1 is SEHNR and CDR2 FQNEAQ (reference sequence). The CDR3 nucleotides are TGTGCCAGCAGCTTGGAACAGGGATTCAACTATGGCTACACCTTC. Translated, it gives CASSLEQGFNYGYTF.

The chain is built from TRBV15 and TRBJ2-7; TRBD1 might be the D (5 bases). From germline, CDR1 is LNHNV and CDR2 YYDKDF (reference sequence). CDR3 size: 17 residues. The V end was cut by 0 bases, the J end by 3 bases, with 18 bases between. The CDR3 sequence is CATSRDPPNRYGYEQYF. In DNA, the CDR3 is TGTGCCACCAGCAGAGATCCCCCTAACAGGTATGGCTACGAGCAGTACTTC.

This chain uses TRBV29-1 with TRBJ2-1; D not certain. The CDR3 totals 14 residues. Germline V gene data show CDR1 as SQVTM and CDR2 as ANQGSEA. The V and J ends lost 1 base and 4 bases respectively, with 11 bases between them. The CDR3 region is CSVEAGFGYNEQFF. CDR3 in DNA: TGCAGCGTTGAAGCGGGTTTTGGATACAATGAGCAGTTCTTC.

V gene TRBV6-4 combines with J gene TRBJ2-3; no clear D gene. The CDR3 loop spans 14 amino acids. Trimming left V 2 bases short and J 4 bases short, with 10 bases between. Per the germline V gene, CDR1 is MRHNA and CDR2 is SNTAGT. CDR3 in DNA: TGTGCCAGCAGTGACGTAGCAGAGCCAGATACGCAGTATTTT. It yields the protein CASSDVAEPDTQYF.

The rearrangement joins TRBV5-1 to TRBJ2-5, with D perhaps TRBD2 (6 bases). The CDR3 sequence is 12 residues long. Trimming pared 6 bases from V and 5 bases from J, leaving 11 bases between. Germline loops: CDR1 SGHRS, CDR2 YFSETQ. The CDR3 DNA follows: TGCGCCAGCAAAGGGAGGCGGGAGACCCAGTACTTC. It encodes CASKGRRETQYF. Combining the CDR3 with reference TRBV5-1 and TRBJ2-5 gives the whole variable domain KAGVTQTPRYLIKTRGQQVTLSCSPISGHRSVSWYQQTPGQGLQFLFEYFSETQRNKGNFPGRFSGRQFSNSRSEMNVSTLELGDSALYLCASKGRRETQYFGPGTRLLVL.

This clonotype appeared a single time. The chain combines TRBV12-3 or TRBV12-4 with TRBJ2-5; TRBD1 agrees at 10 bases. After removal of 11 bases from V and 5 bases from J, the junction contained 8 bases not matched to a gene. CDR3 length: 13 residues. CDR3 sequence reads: CAAATGGGETQYF. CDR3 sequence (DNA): TGTGCCGCCGCGACAGGGGGCGGTGAGACCCAGTACTTC.

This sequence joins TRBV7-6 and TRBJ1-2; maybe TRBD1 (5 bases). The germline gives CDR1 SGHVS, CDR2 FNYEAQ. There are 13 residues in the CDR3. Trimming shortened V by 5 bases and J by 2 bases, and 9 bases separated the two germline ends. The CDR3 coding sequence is TGTGCCAGCAGCCCACAGGACAACTATGGCTACACCTTC. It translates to CASSPQDNYGYTF.

Here the CDR3 DNA reads TGCAGTGCACCACTAGGAGATACGCAGTATTTT. It translates to CSAPLGDTQYF. The rearrangement links TRBV20-1 to TRBJ2-3; a possible D gene is TRBD2 (5 bases). V was trimmed by 6 bases and J by 5 bases, leaving 9 bases between them. The germline V gene has CDR1 DFQATT and CDR2 SNEGSKA (reference sequence). The CDR3 spans 11 residues.

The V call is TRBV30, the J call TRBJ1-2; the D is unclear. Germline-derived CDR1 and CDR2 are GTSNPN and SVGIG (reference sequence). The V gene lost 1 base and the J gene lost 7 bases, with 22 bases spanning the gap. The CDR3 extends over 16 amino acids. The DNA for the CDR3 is TGTGCCTGGAGTGAATACAGAGCTACGTGGTTAGGTGGCTACACCTTC. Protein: CAWSEYRATWLGGYTF.

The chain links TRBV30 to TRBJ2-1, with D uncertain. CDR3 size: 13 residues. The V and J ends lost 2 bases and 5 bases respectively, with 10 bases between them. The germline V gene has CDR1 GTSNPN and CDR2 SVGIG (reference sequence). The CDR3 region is CAWSFLVDNEQFF. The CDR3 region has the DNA TGTGCCTGGAGTTTCCTCGTTGACAATGAGCAGTTCTTC.

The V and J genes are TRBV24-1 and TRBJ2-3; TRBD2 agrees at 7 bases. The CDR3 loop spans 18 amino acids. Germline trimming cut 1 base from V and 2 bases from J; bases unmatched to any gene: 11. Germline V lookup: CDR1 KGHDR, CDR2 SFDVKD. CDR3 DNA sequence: TGTGCCACCAGTGATTTTCCCGGGGACTATAGAACCACAGATACGCAGTATTTT. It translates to CATSDFPGDYRTTDTQYF.

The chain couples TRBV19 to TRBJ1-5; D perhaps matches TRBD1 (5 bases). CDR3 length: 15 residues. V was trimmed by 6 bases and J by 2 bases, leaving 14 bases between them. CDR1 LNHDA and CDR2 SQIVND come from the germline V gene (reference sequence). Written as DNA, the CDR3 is TGTGCCAGTAGGCCAGGCAGGGTGGGCAATCAGCCCCAGCATTTT. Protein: CASRPGRVGNQPQHF. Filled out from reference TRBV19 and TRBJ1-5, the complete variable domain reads DGGITQSPKYLFRKEGQNVTLSCEQNLNHDAMYWYRQDPGQGLRLIYYSQIVNDFQKGDIAEGYSVSREKKESFPLTVTSAQKNPTAFYLCASRPGRVGNQPQHFGDGTRLSIL.

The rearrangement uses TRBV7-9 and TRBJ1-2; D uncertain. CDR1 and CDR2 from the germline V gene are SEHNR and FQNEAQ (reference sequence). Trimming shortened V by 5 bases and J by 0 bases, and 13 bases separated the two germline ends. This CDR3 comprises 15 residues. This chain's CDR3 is CASSLGPDSNYGYTF. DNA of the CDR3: TGTGCCAGCAGCCTAGGACCTGATTCTAACTATGGCTACACCTTC. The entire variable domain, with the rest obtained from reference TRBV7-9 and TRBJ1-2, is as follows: DTGVSQNPRHKITKRGQNVTFRCDPISEHNRLYWYRQTLGQGPEFLTYFQNEAQLEKSRLLSDRFSAERPKGSFSTLEIQRTEQGDSAMYLCASSLGPDSNYGYTFGSGTRLTVV.

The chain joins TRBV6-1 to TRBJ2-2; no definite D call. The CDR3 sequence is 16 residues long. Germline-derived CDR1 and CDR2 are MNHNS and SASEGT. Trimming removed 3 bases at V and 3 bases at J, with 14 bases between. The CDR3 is CASSDVKGWDTGELFF. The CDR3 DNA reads TGTGCCAGCAGTGACGTAAAGGGCTGGGACACCGGGGAGCTGTTTTTT.

The CDR3 here is CASSYTMDGAYEQYF. In DNA, the CDR3 is TGTGCCAGCAGTTACACCATGGACGGAGCCTACGAGCAGTACTTC. The chain couples TRBV6-2 or TRBV6-3 to TRBJ2-7, with D uncertain. V gave up 2 bases and J gave up 2 bases, with 13 bases separating them. CDR1 is MNHEY, CDR2 SVGEGT, per germline. The CDR3 length is 15 residues.

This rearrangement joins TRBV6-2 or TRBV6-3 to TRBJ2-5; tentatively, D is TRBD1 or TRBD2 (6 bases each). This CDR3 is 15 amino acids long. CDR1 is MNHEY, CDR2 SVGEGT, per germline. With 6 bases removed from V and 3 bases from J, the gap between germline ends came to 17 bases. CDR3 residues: CASSLWGAKEETQYF. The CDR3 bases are TGTGCCAGCAGCCTTTGGGGGGCGAAGGAAGAGACCCAGTACTTC.

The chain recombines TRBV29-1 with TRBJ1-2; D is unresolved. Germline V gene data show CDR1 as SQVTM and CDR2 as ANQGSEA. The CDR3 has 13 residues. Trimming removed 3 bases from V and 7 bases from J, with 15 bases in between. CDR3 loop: CSVDSRGGFGYTF. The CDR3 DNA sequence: TGCAGCGTTGACTCCCGGGGAGGGTTTGGCTACACCTTC.

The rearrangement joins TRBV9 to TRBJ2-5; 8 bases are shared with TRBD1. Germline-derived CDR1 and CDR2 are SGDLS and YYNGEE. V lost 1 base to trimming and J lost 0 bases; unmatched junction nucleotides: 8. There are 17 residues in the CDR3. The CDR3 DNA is TGTGCCAGCAGCGTATGGTCGGACAGGGCCTACCAAGAGACCCAGTACTTC. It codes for CASSVWSDRAYQETQYF.

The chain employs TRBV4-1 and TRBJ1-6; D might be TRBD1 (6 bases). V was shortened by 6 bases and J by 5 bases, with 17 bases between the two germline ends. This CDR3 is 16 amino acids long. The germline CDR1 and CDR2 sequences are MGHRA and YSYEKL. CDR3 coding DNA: TGCGCCAGCAGTCAACCCGGGACACCTCATAATTCACCCCTCCACTTT. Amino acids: CASSQPGTPHNSPLHF.

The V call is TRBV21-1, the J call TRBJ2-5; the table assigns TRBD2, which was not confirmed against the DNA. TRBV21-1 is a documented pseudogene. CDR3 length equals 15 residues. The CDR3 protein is CASSKGGIRRETQYF. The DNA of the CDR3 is TGTGCCAGCAGCAAAGGGGGGATTAGAAGAGAGACCCAGTACTTC.

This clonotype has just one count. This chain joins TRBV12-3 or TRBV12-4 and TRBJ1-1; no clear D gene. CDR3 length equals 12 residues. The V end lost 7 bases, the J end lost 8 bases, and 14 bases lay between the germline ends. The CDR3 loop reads CASTLGGREAFF. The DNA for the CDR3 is TGTGCCAGCACCCTGGGCGGTCGGGAAGCTTTCTTT.